This T cell receptor beta chain was sequenced during a study of T cells in Graves' hyperthyroidism and ophthalmopathy. The wider study: Sampling of peripheral blood happened at initial diagnosis, prior to any treatment.

V was cut by 6 bases and J by 7 bases, with 18 bases left in between. Per germline, CDR1 LNHDA and CDR2 SQIVND (reference sequence). CDR3 length: 14 residues. The TCR beta CDR3 regions underwent amplification using RNA transcripts as the source. HTBI primers were the set used in a first-round RT-PCR of the TCR CDR3. TCRdb passed the multiplex PCR reads through MiXCR, listing each CDR3 protein once. The sample contains over 550,000 distinct CDR3 sequences, roughly a sixth of which appear only once. Graves' hyperthyroidism was deemed stable absent ophthalmopathy progression within 18 months. Each diagnosis was grounded in clinical symptoms, serum thyroxine and TRAb, thyroid ultrasound, and orbital computed tomography. In its sample, this clonotype was seen many times. Its antigen remains unidentified. General study points: Most thyroid-expanded clonotypes above 0.001 were also found in blood.

The rearrangement joins TRBV19 to TRBJ1-1; the D gene is possibly TRBD1 (6 bases). The sequencing sample was made of blood. This clonotype was obtained from a woman under 30 with Graves' hyperthyroidism. The CDR3 protein is CASSGLPGAGEAFF. DNA of the CDR3: TGTGCCAGTAGCGGGCTTCCGGGGGCGGGTGAAGCTTTCTTT.